This record covers a single TCR beta chain. What it binds is not known. Via the markers CD45RO/CCR7/CD25/CD127/CD95/CD27, stem cell-like memory, regulatory, central memory and naive CD4+ cells were sorted. The record originates from a study of beta chain features in type 1 diabetes. The CDR3 loop spans 14 amino acids. The authors reverse transcribed all of the isolated RNA, so sequencing captured expressed TCRB transcripts. The study sequenced naive, central memory and regulatory T cell samples to an average of about 3.6 million reads. Clones were read by immunoSEQ multiplex PCR, and TCRdb kept only the in-frame ones, dropping some. The sample contains just over 600,000 clones, roughly 16% of which appear only once. General study results and limits: Whether TCRB rearrangement is influenced by HLA type was left unresolved in this analysis.

V gene TRBV21-1 combines with J gene TRBJ1-5; the table's D call TRBD1 went unverified against the DNA. TRBV21-1 is deemed a pseudogene. The specimen was naive CD4+ T cells from blood. This clonotype originated in a man between 18 and 35 years old in good health. CDR3 amino acids: CASIRQNSNQPQHF. CDR3 sequence (DNA): TGTGCCAGCATCCGACAGAATAGCAATCAGCCCCAGCATTTT.